This T cell receptor beta chain comes out of a study of OX40 agonist ivuxolimab in advanced cancers. Some background on the complete study: The costimulatory receptor OX40 (CD134) was targeted by ivuxolimab, a fully human IgG2 agonistic monoclonal antibody. The monotherapy dose-escalation portion (N ≈ 52 patients) of the phase I ivuxolimab trial is reported in the paper. A male proportion of around 81% and a mean age of roughly 58 years, ranging from about 20 to 85, were recorded for the dose-escalation cohort. Patients were allowed to have had prior anti-PD-1, anti-PD-L1 or anti-CTLA-4 therapy, and approximately 43% of the dose-escalation patients had previously received checkpoint inhibitors. Among the roughly 52 dose-escalation patients, around 19 had hepatocellular carcinoma, roughly 15 melanoma, 9 renal cell carcinoma and 9 head and neck cancer. Intravenous ivuxolimab was administered to patients every 2 weeks at six dose levels: 0.01, 0.1, 0.3, 1.5, 3 and 10 mg/kg. The purpose of peripheral TCRbeta sequencing was to test whether ivuxolimab changed TCR sequence diversity and led to clonal T-cell expansion. Three dose-escalation patients achieved partial responses, one with hepatocellular carcinoma and two with cutaneous melanoma.

Overall study results and their limits: At doses of 0.1 to 3.0 mg/kg, clonal expansion of both CD4+ and CD8+ T cells in blood was seen between baseline and week 6. Low levels of normalized T-cell clonal expansion were also seen in some patients who did not respond. Partial responders in the 0.1-3.0 mg/kg groups had among the lowest normalized peripheral clonal expansion, especially among CD8+ T cells. Antigen specificity was not determined for the clonally expanded peripheral T cells. After ivuxolimab, expanded clones were on average more numerous among CD8+ T cells than among CD4+ T cells.

Trimming at the junction amounts to 3 bases on V and 2 bases on J, and the germline ends lie 13 bases apart. CDR1 and CDR2 (LNHDA, SQIVND) derive from the germline V gene (reference sequence). The CDR3 runs 15 residues from the cysteine to the phenylalanine. The DNA shown is the 45-base CDR3, in frame from base 1. The trial excluded patients who had a history of autoimmune disease or were on systemic immunosuppression. Peripheral blood for TCR sequencing was collected from all dose cohorts at baseline, on cycle 4 day 1, and on cycle 7 day 1. Samples came from an open-label, multicenter, first-in-human phase I dose-escalation trial of ivuxolimab. Adults with locally advanced or metastatic melanoma, renal cell carcinoma, hepatocellular carcinoma or head and neck squamous cell carcinoma were enrolled in the trial. CD4+ and CD8+ T cells were sorted separately from peripheral blood before TCR sequencing.

Genomic DNA was isolated from the sorted cells so that the TCRbeta CDR3 region could be sequenced. The immunoSEQ Assay was used for sequencing of TCRbeta CDR3 regions. TCRdb limited this immuneACCESS table to in-frame rearrangements with V and J called. A share of clones is missing; checked studies link under half to unresolved V genes, and the rest is unexplained. Within this sample are around 29,000 clones, with about nine tenths of them counted one time only. The top ten clonotypes cover roughly a tenth of the sample. This clone was counted only a few times. Its antigen is currently not known. No base quality values were provided; no much bigger clone lies one nucleotide off.

The TCR originated in an adult with an advanced solid tumor such as melanoma, head and neck, liver or kidney cancer. The chain links TRBV19 with TRBJ1-2, with an unclear D gene assignment. The source material was CD4+ or CD8+ T cells sorted from blood, sampled in a trial of the OX40 agonist ivuxolimab. The CDR3 reads CASSISPPANYGYTF. The nucleotide sequence is given as TGTGCCAGTAGTATCTCGCCCCCAGCGAACTATGGCTACACCTTC.